This T cell receptor beta chain is drawn from a study of shared clonotypes between healthy human individuals (dated by TCRdb to about 2020). Looking at the study overall: The cohort included a few men and a couple of women between 18 and 49 years of age. Per donor, leukapheresis produced somewhere between about 0.9 and 9 billion PBMCs. To increase sequencing depth and limit assay-specific biases, different laboratories used diverse techniques to prepare libraries and sequence TCR repertoires. To estimate repertoire size and how much clonotypes are shared between individuals, the study performed deep sequencing of blood TCR repertoires from about 5 healthy adults.

The donors were healthy, HIV-negative adults who had no recently reported acute infections or vaccinations. Every donor was a Caucasian adult living in Nashville, Tennessee, USA. In the unsorted samples, 87 million or so PBMCs were counted, and genomic DNA was extracted using the QIAamp DNA Blood Mini kit. Blood was collected by leukapheresis, and PBMCs were isolated by Ficoll-Histopaque density gradient centrifugation and then cryopreserved in liquid nitrogen vapor phase. Overall results and qualifications from the work: Only blood was sampled, and tissue TCR repertoires likely differ from those in blood. Pairwise subsampling led to the expectation that sequencing depth would affect the degree of clonotype sharing among donors. The small number of donors limited the genetic and exposure-history diversity represented.

The CDR3 measures 14 amino acids from cysteine to phenylalanine. The only DNA kept is the CDR3, 42 bases in frame from the first base. From the germline V gene, CDR1 is SGHDT and CDR2 is YYEEEE. Trimmed from V: 3 bases; trimmed from J: 12 bases; junction bases lacking a gene match: 8. Notes on this clone: It has no known antigen specificity. There are no base qualities to consult, and no much larger clone falls within one base.

TCR CDR3 regions were amplified from genomic DNA by multiplex PCR using the deep immunoSEQ assay. Genomic DNA extracted from each cell subset was distributed evenly over all wells of several immunoSEQ 96-well plates, and each plate served as one replicate. Each replicate PCR for unsorted PBMC received 300 to 350 ng genomic DNA, equal to approximately 30,000 T cell genomes. Ten immunoSEQ deep assay plates were used to sequence unsorted PBMC genomic DNA. Purified libraries were quantified with a Qubit 3.0 fluorometer, sized on a Bioanalyzer 2100, and re-quantified with the KAPA Library Quantification kit. Every immunoSEQ 96-well plate was sequenced on a dedicated single-read 150-cycle Illumina NextSeq 550 flow cell. The paper's data handling went like this. The immunoSEQ output contained only junctional sequences without quality scores, so filtering could not match that applied to full-length reads. To assign V/J genes and CDR3, sequences were annotated against IMGT germline references using PyIR, a Python wrapper for IgBLAST v1.9. Reads with weak V/J assignments (E-value above 1e-6), missing CDR3, stop codons, out-of-frame junctions, or ambiguous translated residues were removed. V3J clonotypes were defined by identical inferred V gene, J gene, and CDR3 amino acid sequence. Percentage overlap between repertoires was calculated by dividing the number of shared unique clonotypes by the size of the smaller repertoire. Repertoire richness was assessed with RTK rarefaction, the Chao1 estimator, and Recon v2.1 estimates of unobserved clonotypes. TCRdb provides this immuneACCESS table in a form limited to in-frame rearrangements. Some clones are lacking; in checked studies, under half of them reflect an unresolved V gene, and why the rest are absent is not known. That table gives V, J and clone size, and the DNA gave D and trimming. The sample table shows 400,000 to 550,000 clones, and roughly 85% are seen once. Of the sample, 9.5% to 15% falls within the top ten clones.

This sequence was found in a woman aged 40 to 55 in good health. Some clones in this sample may be carry-over from other donors' samples. The chain employs TRBV5-6 and TRBJ2-1; 11 central bases correspond to TRBD2. The sequencing input was PBMCs. The CDR3: CASSSLTSGSGQFF. The DNA is TGTGCCAGCAGCTCGTTAACTAGCGGGAGCGGGCAGTTCTTC.